This entry is about one TCR beta chain. The antigen is unknown. With a much larger clone just one base away, this may be a read error. Using a CD8+CD4-CCR7+CD45RA+ phenotype, naive CD8 T cells were sorted. The data originate from a study of molecular identifiers for immune sequencing clone quantification. Study in general: Four of five RNA aliquots from around 18,000 or 91,000 naive CD8 T cells were sequenced. Findings and limits, study-wide: Clonotypes surpassing 20 RNA copies contained over 98% of effector molecules, versus under 1% in naive cells.

Bulk TCR library preparation followed previously described methods with listed TCR primers. TCRdb ran MiXCR on the PCR reads and lists one entry per CDR3 protein. The repertoire includes some 650,000 distinct CDR3 sequences, 15% to 20% of them detected once, and roughly 0.9% sits in the top ten. This CDR3 has 14 residues. Germline CDR1 and CDR2: MDHEN and SYDVKM. The chain carries TRBV28 and TRBJ2-1; TRBD2 might be the D (5 bases). Input material: naive CD8+ T cells from blood, with Jurkat cell RNA spiked in. Subset indicated: FACS-sorted CD8+CD4-CCR7+CD45RA+ naive T cells. The TCR originated in a human donor in good health. Some libraries in this study had Jurkat cell RNA spiked in. In nucleotides, the CDR3 is TGTGCCAGCAGTTTTGGCGGATCGGGGAATGGGCAGTTCTTC. Translation: CASSFGGSGNGQFF.